The source of this T cell receptor (beta chain) is a study of blood T cell repertoires in COVID-19. Study as a whole: Samples representing acute and convalescent COVID-19 were sourced from the United States, Italy and Spain.

The data were produced by immunoSEQ multiplex PCR, yet TCRdb's version contains in-frame clones alone and is incomplete. The sample consists of approximately 210,000 clones, 82% of them appearing once. V lost 3 bases and J lost 6, with 9 bases in between. The germline gives CDR1 SNHLY, CDR2 FYNNEI. The CDR3 is 13 residues long. Sequencing input: PBMCs or T cells enriched from blood (not recorded which). The chain joins TRBV2 to TRBJ1-5, with a possible D match to TRBD1 (6 bases). This TCR was sampled from a man aged 35 to 55 who had recovered from COVID-19. The DNA of the CDR3 is TGTGCCAGCAGTGAGGGGGCTCTTCAGCCCCAGCATTTT. The encoded protein is CASSEGALQPQHF.